A selection of T cell receptor beta chains follows, all from one sample in a study of Graves' ophthalmopathy and Graves' hyperthyroidism. One entry per CDR3 protein results from TCRdb running MiXCR on the multiplex PCR reads. The table lists 200,000 to 250,000 distinct CDR3 sequences, around 50% of them singletons. Material for sequencing was peripheral blood. The receptors were sampled from an adult man with Graves' ophthalmopathy. Both conserved end residues are part of each CDR3. The D gene is left open where the match is weak. A row's size may be missing; if present it is once, few, many or a size class.

d_gene: .; abundance: many; j_gene: TRBJ1-2; v_gene: TRBV10-1; CDR3nt: TGCGCCAGCAGTGAGGACAATAACTATGGCTACACCTTC; CDR3aa: CASSEDNNYGYTF
d_gene: .; abundance: .; j_gene: TRBJ2-7; v_gene: TRBV10-3; CDR3nt: TGTGCCATCAGCTCCGGGACTGGCACCTACGAGCAGTACTTC; CDR3aa: CAISSGTGTYEQYF
d_gene: .; abundance: .; j_gene: TRBJ1-5; v_gene: TRBV29-1; CDR3nt: TGCAGCGTTGACGGGGGTAGCAATCAGCCCCAGCATTTT; CDR3aa: CSVDGGSNQPQHF
d_gene: .; abundance: .; j_gene: TRBJ1-5; v_gene: TRBV24-1; CDR3nt: TGTGCCACCAGTGACGCACGGAAGGGGAGTCAGCCCCAGCATTTT; CDR3aa: CATSDARKGSQPQHF
d_gene: TRBD1; abundance: once; j_gene: TRBJ2-7; v_gene: TRBV7-9; CDR3nt: TGTGCCAGCAGCCCATTTAGGGACAGGGTAGGTTACGAGCAGTACTTC; CDR3aa: CASSPFRDRVGYEQYF
d_gene: .; abundance: few; j_gene: TRBJ2-7; v_gene: TRBV29-1; CDR3nt: TGCAGCGTTGAAGATCAGGGCAGGGGCGAGCAGTACTTC; CDR3aa: CSVEDQGRGEQYF
d_gene: .; abundance: .; j_gene: TRBJ1-3; v_gene: TRBV12-3/TRBV12-4; CDR3nt: TGTGCCAGCTCCCCTGGAGGAAACACCATATATTTT; CDR3aa: CASSPGGNTIYF
d_gene: .; abundance: few; j_gene: TRBJ2-7; v_gene: TRBV9; CDR3nt: TGTGCCAGCAGCTCCGGCCGCAGGGGTAGGTACGAGCAGTACTTC; CDR3aa: CASSSGRRGRYEQYF
d_gene: TRBD1; abundance: .; j_gene: TRBJ1-2; v_gene: TRBV7-2; CDR3nt: TGTGCCAGCAGTGGACAGGGTAGTTATGGCTACACCTTC; CDR3aa: CASSGQGSYGYTF
d_gene: TRBD1; abundance: .; j_gene: TRBJ1-2; v_gene: TRBV29-1; CDR3nt: TGTGCCAGTAGTCCCCCCGGGACAGGGAAAGGCTACACCTTC; CDR3aa: CASSPPGTGKGYTF
d_gene: .; abundance: many; j_gene: TRBJ1-2; v_gene: TRBV10-3; CDR3nt: TGTGCCATCAGTGAGTCCGGGCAGGAAAACTATGGCTACACCTTC; CDR3aa: CAISESGQENYGYTF
d_gene: .; abundance: few; j_gene: TRBJ1-2; v_gene: TRBV27; CDR3nt: TGTGCCAGCAGTCGGGGTCCCCTTTATGGCTACACCTTC; CDR3aa: CASSRGPLYGYTF
d_gene: .; abundance: few; j_gene: TRBJ1-1; v_gene: TRBV20-1; CDR3nt: TGCAGTGCTACAAGACGACAGACCACTGAAGCTTTCTTT; CDR3aa: CSATRRQTTEAFF
d_gene: TRBD1; abundance: .; j_gene: TRBJ2-6; v_gene: TRBV7-3; CDR3nt: TGTGCCAGCAGCCACCGTGGGACAGGACTCTCTGGGGCCAACGTCCTGACTTTC; CDR3aa: CASSHRGTGLSGANVLTF
d_gene: .; abundance: .; j_gene: TRBJ1-3; v_gene: TRBV9; CDR3nt: TGTGCCAGCAGCACTAGAGGGAACTCATGGGGAAACACCATATATTTT; CDR3aa: CASSTRGNSWGNTIYF
d_gene: TRBD1; abundance: .; j_gene: TRBJ2-2; v_gene: TRBV5-1; CDR3nt: TGCGCCAGCACCCCACCGGGACAGGGTGTTGGCGGGGAGCTGTTTTTT; CDR3aa: CASTPPGQGVGGELFF
d_gene: .; abundance: once; j_gene: TRBJ1-5; v_gene: TRBV19; CDR3nt: TGCGCCAGCAGAGAACGATATAGCAATCAGCCCCAGCATTTT; CDR3aa: CASRERYSNQPQHF
d_gene: TRBD1; abundance: .; j_gene: TRBJ2-6; v_gene: TRBV2; CDR3nt: TGTGCCAGCAGAAGTAGTCCGGGACAGTTCTCTGGGGCCAACGTCCTGACTTTC; CDR3aa: CASRSSPGQFSGANVLTF
d_gene: TRBD1; abundance: few; j_gene: TRBJ2-5; v_gene: TRBV4-2; CDR3nt: TGTGCCAGCAGCCCGGACAGGGACGGAGAGACCCAGTACTTC; CDR3aa: CASSPDRDGETQYF
d_gene: .; abundance: few; j_gene: TRBJ2-7; v_gene: TRBV7-9; CDR3nt: TGTGCCAGCAGCTTAGTGGCAGCTCGCTCCTACGAGCAGTACTTC; CDR3aa: CASSLVAARSYEQYF
d_gene: .; abundance: many; j_gene: TRBJ1-5; v_gene: TRBV2; CDR3nt: TGTGCCAGCAGTGCTGCTGGGAGCAATCAGCCCCAGCATTTT; CDR3aa: CASSAAGSNQPQHF
d_gene: .; abundance: .; j_gene: TRBJ2-6; v_gene: TRBV20-1; CDR3nt: TGCAGTGCTAGGGGGGCAGGAACTGGGGCCAACGTCCTGACTTTC; CDR3aa: CSARGAGTGANVLTF